This T cell receptor beta chain emerged from a study of blood T cell repertoires in COVID-19. Study as a whole: COVID-19 samples from acute and convalescent phases originated in the United States, Italy and Spain.

The CDR3 is 14 amino acids. J was trimmed by 7 bases and V by 5 bases; bases with no gene match: 5. Germline CDR1 KGHDR, CDR2 SFDVKD. This clone has at least ten counts. In the original processing: Quantification of nucleated cells was approximated via reference gene primer amplification. TCRdb's copy holds only in-frame clones and misses some; the assay was immunoSEQ multiplex PCR. D and trimming come from the DNA, and the V and J calls and clone size come from that table. Found here are tens of thousands of clones, approximately 84% of them singletons; the top ten hold roughly 6%. The sequenced sample consisted of peripheral blood. This TCR derives from a man aged 65-85 years with COVID-19, enrolled during active disease. The chain links TRBV24-1 to TRBJ1-5; 9 nucleotides agree with TRBD1. The CDR3 DNA is TGTGCCACCAGTGTACAGGGGGCTGGACAGCCCCAGCATTTT. This codes for CATSVQGAGQPQHF.